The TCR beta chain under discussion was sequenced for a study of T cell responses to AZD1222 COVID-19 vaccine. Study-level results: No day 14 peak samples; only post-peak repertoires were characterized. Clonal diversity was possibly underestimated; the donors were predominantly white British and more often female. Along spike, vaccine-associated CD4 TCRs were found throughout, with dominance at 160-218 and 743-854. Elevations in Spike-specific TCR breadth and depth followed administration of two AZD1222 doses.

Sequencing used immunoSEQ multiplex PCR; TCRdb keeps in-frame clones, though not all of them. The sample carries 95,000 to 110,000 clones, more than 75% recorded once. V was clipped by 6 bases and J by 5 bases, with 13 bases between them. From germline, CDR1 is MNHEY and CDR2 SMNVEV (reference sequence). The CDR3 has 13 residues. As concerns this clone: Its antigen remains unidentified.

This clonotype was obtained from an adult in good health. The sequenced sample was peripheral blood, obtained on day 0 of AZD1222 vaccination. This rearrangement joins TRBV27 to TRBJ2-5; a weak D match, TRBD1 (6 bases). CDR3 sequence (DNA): TGTGCCAGCAGCCCAGGGGAAGGGGAGACCCAGTACTTC. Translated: CASSPGEGETQYF.